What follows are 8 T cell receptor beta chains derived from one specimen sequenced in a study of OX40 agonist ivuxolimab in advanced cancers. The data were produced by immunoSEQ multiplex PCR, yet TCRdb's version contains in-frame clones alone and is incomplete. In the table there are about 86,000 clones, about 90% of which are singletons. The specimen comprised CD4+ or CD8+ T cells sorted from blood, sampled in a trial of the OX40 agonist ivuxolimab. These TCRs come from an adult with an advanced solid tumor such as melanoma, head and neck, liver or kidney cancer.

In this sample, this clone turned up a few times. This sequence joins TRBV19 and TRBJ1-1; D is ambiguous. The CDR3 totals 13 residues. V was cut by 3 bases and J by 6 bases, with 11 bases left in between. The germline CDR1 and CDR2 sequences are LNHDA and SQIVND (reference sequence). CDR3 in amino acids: CASSMGGFAEAFF. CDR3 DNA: TGTGCCAGTAGTATGGGAGGGTTCGCTGAAGCTTTCTTT.

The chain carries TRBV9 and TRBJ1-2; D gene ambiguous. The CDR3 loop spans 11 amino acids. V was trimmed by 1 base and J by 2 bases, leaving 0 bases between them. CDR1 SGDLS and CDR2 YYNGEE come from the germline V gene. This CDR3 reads CASSVNYGYTF. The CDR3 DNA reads TGTGCCAGCAGCGTAAACTATGGCTACACCTTC.

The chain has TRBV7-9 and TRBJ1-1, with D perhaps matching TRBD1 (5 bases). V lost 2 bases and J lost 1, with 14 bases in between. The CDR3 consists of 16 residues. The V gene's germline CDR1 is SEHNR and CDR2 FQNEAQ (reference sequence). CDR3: CASSLIKGLRNTEAFF. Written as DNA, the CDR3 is TGTGCCAGCAGCTTAATTAAGGGACTCAGGAACACTGAAGCTTTCTTT. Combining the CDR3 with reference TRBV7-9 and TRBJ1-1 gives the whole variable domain DTGVSQNPRHKITKRGQNVTFRCDPISEHNRLYWYRQTLGQGPEFLTYFQNEAQLEKSRLLSDRFSAERPKGSFSTLEIQRTEQGDSAMYLCASSLIKGLRNTEAFFGQGTRLTVV.

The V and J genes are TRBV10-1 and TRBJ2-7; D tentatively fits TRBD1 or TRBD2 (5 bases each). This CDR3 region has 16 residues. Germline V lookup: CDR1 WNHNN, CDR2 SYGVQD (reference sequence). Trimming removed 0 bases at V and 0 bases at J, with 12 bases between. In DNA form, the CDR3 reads TGCGCCAGCAGTGAGTCGACCTGGGGGTCCTCCTACGAGCAGTACTTC. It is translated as CASSESTWGSSYEQYF.

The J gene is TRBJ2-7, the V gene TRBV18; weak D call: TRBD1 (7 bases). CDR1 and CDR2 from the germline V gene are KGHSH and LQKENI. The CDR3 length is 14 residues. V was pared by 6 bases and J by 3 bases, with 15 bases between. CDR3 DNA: TGTGCCAGCTCCCCTAGCGACAGGGTCTACGAGCAGTACTTC. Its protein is CASSPSDRVYEQYF.

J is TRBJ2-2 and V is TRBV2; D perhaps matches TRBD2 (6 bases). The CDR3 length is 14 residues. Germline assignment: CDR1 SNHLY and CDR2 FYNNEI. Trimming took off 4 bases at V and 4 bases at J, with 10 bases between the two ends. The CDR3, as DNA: TGTGCCAGCAGTGCTCGGAGGGGCACCGGGGAGCTGTTTTTT. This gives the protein CASSARRGTGELFF.

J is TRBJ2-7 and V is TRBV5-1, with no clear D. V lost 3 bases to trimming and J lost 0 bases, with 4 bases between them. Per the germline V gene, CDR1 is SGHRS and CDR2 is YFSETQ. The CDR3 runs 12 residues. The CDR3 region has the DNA TGCGCCAGCAGCTCGACCTCCTACGAGCAGTACTTC. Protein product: CASSSTSYEQYF. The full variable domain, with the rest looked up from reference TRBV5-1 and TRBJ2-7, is KAGVTQTPRYLIKTRGQQVTLSCSPISGHRSVSWYQQTPGQGLQFLFEYFSETQRNKGNFPGRFSGRQFSNSRSEMNVSTLELGDSALYLCASSSTSYEQYFGPGTRLTVT.

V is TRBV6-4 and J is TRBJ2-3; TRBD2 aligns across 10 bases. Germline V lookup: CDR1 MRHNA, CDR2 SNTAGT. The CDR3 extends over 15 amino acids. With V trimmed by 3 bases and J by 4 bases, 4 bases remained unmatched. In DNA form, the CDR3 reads TGTGCCAGCAGTGAAGCGGGAGGGGCCGCAGATACGCAGTATTTT. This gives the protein CASSEAGGAADTQYF.